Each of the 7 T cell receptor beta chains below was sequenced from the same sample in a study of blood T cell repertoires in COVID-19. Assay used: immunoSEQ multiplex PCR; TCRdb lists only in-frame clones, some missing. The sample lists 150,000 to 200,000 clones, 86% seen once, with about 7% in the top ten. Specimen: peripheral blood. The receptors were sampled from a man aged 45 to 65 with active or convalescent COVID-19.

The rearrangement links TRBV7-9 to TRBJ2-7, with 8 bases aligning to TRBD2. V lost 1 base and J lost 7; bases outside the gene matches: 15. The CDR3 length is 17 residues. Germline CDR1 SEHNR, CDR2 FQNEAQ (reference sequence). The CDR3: CASSLGFQRGTTLEQYF. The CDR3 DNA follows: TGTGCCAGCAGCTTAGGGTTCCAGCGGGGGACCACCTTGGAGCAGTACTTC. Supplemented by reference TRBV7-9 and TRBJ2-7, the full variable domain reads DTGVSQNPRHKITKRGQNVTFRCDPISEHNRLYWYRQTLGQGPEFLTYFQNEAQLEKSRLLSDRFSAERPKGSFSTLEIQRTEQGDSAMYLCASSLGFQRGTTLEQYFGPGTRLTVT.

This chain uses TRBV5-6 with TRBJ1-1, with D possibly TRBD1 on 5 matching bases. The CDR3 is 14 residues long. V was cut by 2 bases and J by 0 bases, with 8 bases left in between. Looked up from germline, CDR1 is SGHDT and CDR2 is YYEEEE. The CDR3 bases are TGTGCCAGCAGCTTTTGGGGCTTGAACACTGAAGCTTTCTTT. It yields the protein CASSFWGLNTEAFF.

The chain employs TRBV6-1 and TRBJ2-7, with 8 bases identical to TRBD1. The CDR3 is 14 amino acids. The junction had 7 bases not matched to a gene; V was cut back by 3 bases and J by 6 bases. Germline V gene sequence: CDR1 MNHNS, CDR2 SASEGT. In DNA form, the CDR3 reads TGTGCCAGCAGTGATGCGACAGGGGCACGCGAGCAGTACTTC. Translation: CASSDATGAREQYF.

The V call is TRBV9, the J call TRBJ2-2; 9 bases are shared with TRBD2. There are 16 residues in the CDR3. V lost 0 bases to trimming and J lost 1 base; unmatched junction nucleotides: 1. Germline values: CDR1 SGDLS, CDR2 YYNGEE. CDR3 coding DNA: TGTGCCAGCAGCGTAGAGACTAGCGGGAACACCGGGGAGCTGTTTTTT. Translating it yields CASSVETSGNTGELFF.

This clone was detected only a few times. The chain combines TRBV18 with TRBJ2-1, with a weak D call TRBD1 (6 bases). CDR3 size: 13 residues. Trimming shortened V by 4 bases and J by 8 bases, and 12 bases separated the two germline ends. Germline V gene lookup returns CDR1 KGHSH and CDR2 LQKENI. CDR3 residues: CASSLDRRHEQFF. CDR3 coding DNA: TGTGCCAGCTCACTTGACAGGAGGCATGAGCAGTTCTTC.

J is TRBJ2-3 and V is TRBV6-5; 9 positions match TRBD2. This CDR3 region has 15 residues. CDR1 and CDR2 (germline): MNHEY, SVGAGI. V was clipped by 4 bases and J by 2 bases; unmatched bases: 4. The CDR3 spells CASSSLAGLTDTQYF. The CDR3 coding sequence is TGTGCCAGCAGTTCCCTAGCGGGGCTCACAGATACGCAGTATTTT.

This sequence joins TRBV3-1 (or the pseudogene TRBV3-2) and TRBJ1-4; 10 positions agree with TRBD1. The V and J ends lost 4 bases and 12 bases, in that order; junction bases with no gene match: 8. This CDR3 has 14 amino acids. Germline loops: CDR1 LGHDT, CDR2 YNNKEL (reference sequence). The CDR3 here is CASSPGTGVSQLFF. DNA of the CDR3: TGTGCCAGCAGCCCCGGGACAGGGGTATCTCAACTGTTTTTT.